The 6 T cell receptor beta chains below were found in one sample sequenced in a study of T cells in localized non-small cell lung cancer. Measured with immunoSEQ multiplex PCR; TCRdb has only the in-frame clones, and not every one. The sample carries about 25,000 clones, approximately 83% recorded once. The sequencing used peripheral blood, collected before any cancer treatment. The receptors derive from a male donor aged 60 or older with stage II squamous cell lung carcinoma.

V usage is TRBV10-3 and J usage is TRBJ2-3, with TRBD2 matching over 11 bases. V lost 2 bases to trimming and J lost 3 bases; unmatched junction nucleotides: 7. Germline V gives CDR1 ENHRY, CDR2 SYGVKD. The CDR3 totals 17 residues. CDR3 residues: CAISEPKLAGETDTQYF. In DNA form, the CDR3 reads TGTGCCATCAGTGAGCCGAAACTAGCGGGAGAGACAGATACGCAGTATTTT.

The chain combines TRBV29-1 with TRBJ1-2; D uncertain. Trimming pared 1 base from V and 6 bases from J, leaving 27 bases between. Germline V gene lookup returns CDR1 SQVTM and CDR2 ANQGSEA. The CDR3 consists of 18 residues. CDR3 region: CSVEAYELGRGGRNGYTF. The CDR3 DNA reads TGCAGCGTTGAAGCCTACGAGTTAGGGCGCGGAGGAAGGAATGGCTACACCTTC.

The chain combines TRBV7-2 with TRBJ2-3; a weak D match, TRBD2 (7 bases). The CDR3 sequence is 15 residues long. Germline V CDR1 and CDR2: SGHTA, FQGNSA. V was clipped by 4 bases and J by 8 bases, with 19 bases between them. In DNA, the CDR3 is TGTGCCAGCAGCTCCGGAGGGGGGGCACACGGTACGCAGTATTTT. It specifies CASSSGGGAHGTQYF. Filled out from reference TRBV7-2 and TRBJ2-3, the complete variable domain reads GAGVSQSPSNKVTEKGKDVELRCDPISGHTALYWYRQSLGQGLEFLIYFQGNSAPDKSGLPSDRFSAERTGGSVSTLTIQRTQQEDSAVYLCASSSGGGAHGTQYFGPGTRLTVL.

J is TRBJ1-2 and V is TRBV19; 7 bases align to TRBD1. The length of the CDR3 is 15 residues. Trimming removed 3 bases from V and 3 bases from J; junction bases left unmatched: 7. The germline V gene has CDR1 LNHDA and CDR2 SQIVND (reference sequence). The CDR3 DNA is TGTGCCAGTAGTATCCGGACAGGAAACTACTATGGCTACACCTTC. Encoded protein: CASSIRTGNYYGYTF.

The chain carries TRBV5-1 and TRBJ1-5, with a weak D call TRBD1 (5 bases). CDR3 length: 16 residues. V was pared by 4 bases and J by 6 bases, with 20 bases between. Germline CDR1 and CDR2: SGHRS and YFSETQ. DNA of the CDR3: TGCGCCAGCAGCCCCGCAGGGTTTCGTGTGGGTCAGCCCCAGCATTTT. As protein: CASSPAGFRVGQPQHF.

This sequence joins TRBV5-1 and TRBJ2-3; 8 bases line up with TRBD2. This CDR3 spans 14 amino acids. Trimming took 2 bases from V and 4 from J; bases not matched to a gene: 3. CDR1 and CDR2 (germline): SGHRS, YFSETQ. The CDR3 is CASSFREGADTQYF. CDR3 DNA sequence: TGCGCCAGCAGCTTTCGGGAGGGCGCAGATACGCAGTATTTT. The complete variable domain, with remaining parts taken from reference TRBV5-1 and TRBJ2-3, reads KAGVTQTPRYLIKTRGQQVTLSCSPISGHRSVSWYQQTPGQGLQFLFEYFSETQRNKGNFPGRFSGRQFSNSRSEMNVSTLELGDSALYLCASSFREGADTQYFGPGTRLTVL.